The 23 T cell receptor beta chains presented below share a single source sample, sequenced in a study of CD8 T cells in Susac syndrome (dated by TCRdb to the late 2010s). Library preparation used the immunoSEQ multiplex PCR assay. RNA was extracted with the RNeasy kit and about 0.45 to 1 ug was reverse transcribed using random hexamers. The public reads were reprocessed in TCRdb via fastp at Q25 and MiXCR, keeping in-frame beta chains. Duplicate CDR3 protein sequences are folded into a single record with the most common DNA and genes. The sample profile shows roughly 190,000 distinct CDR3 sequences; just under 95% of them were found once. Around 0.11% of the sample belongs to the ten largest clones. Sequencing input: CD4+ T cells from PBMCs. These receptors were obtained from a human donor in good health.

This clonotype was counted between two and nine times. V usage is TRBV20-1 and J usage is TRBJ1-1; D is undetermined. Germline V gives CDR1 DFQATT, CDR2 SNEGSKA (reference sequence). CDR3 length equals 12 residues. The V end lost 3 bases, the J end lost 1 base, and 6 bases lay between the germline ends. The CDR3 is CSARAQNTEAFF. The DNA for the CDR3 is TGCAGTGCTAGGGCACAGAACACTGAAGCTTTCTTT.

This clonotype was counted once. The chain employs TRBV12-3 or TRBV12-4 and TRBJ2-7, with 11 bases lining up with TRBD1. This CDR3 has 17 residues. The V gene end was trimmed by 7 bases and the J gene end by 2 bases; junction bases not matched to a gene: 13. The CDR3 bases are TGTGCCAGCACCACCGGACAGGGGGCGAAGGCTGCCTACGAGCAGTACTTC. Amino acids: CASTTGQGAKAAYEQYF.

The V call is TRBV5-1, the J call TRBJ2-1; TRBD2 might be the D (5 bases). V lost 0 bases, J lost 7 bases, and 11 bases lay in between. The CDR3 is made up of 14 amino acids. Germline-derived CDR1 and CDR2 are SGHRS and YFSETQ. DNA of the CDR3: TGCGCCAGCAGCTTGGGGATAGCGTTAAATGAGCAGTTCTTC. Encoded protein: CASSLGIALNEQFF.

The chain combines TRBV29-1 with TRBJ2-3, with TRBD2 matching 7 bases. The junction had 14 bases not matched to a gene; V was cut back by 8 bases and J by 6 bases. CDR1 and CDR2 from the germline V gene are SQVTM and ANQGSEA. CDR3 size: 14 residues. Here the CDR3 DNA reads TGCAGCCCAAAGGGACTAACATCAGGGGATACGCAGTATTTT. This translates into CSPKGLTSGDTQYF.

The chain has TRBV30 and TRBJ2-7; D remains unclear. V was cut by 4 bases and J by 0 bases, with 13 bases left in between. CDR1 and CDR2 (germline): GTSNPN, SVGIG (reference sequence). The CDR3 is made up of 14 amino acids. This chain's CDR3 is CAWTQNGGSYEQYF. As DNA, the CDR3 is TGTGCCTGGACCCAGAATGGCGGCTCCTACGAGCAGTACTTC.

The chain combines TRBV2 with TRBJ2-1; D not resolved. This CDR3 region has 11 residues. Germline V CDR1 and CDR2: SNHLY, FYNNEI. The ends were cut back, 3 bases at V and 7 bases at J, with 4 bases in the middle. The CDR3 region is CASSEVNEQFF. The CDR3 DNA is TGTGCCAGCAGTGAGGTTAATGAGCAGTTCTTC.

This chain links TRBV15 with TRBJ2-7; D might be TRBD1 or TRBD2, each matching 6 bases. The germline CDR1 and CDR2 sequences are LNHNV and YYDKDF (reference sequence). Trimming stripped 1 base from V and 2 bases from J, with 12 bases between. The CDR3 loop spans 15 amino acids. CDR3 DNA sequence: TGTGCCACCAGCAGAGGACAGGACTATGCCTACGAGCAGTACTTC. It encodes CATSRGQDYAYEQYF.

J is TRBJ2-7 and V is TRBV18; the D gene could be TRBD1 or TRBD2 (5 bases each). V was trimmed by 6 bases and J by 4 bases, leaving 13 bases between them. The CDR3 totals 13 residues. The germline V gene encodes CDR1 KGHSH and CDR2 LQKENI. CDR3 loop: CASSPRDGYEQYF. DNA for the CDR3: TGTGCCAGCTCCCCCCGGGACGGTTACGAGCAGTACTTC. The full variable domain, in which reference TRBV18 and TRBJ2-7 provide the parts outside the CDR3, is NAGVMQNPRHLVRRRGQEARLRCSPMKGHSHVYWYRQLPEEGLKFMVYLQKENIIDESGMPKERFSAEFPKEGPSILRIQQVVRGDSAAYFCASSPRDGYEQYFGPGTRLTVT.

The chain uses TRBV28 and TRBJ2-1; tentative D call: TRBD1 (6 bases). Trimming pared 3 bases from V and 1 base from J, leaving 7 bases between. The CDR3 covers 14 residues. In germline, CDR1 is MDHEN, CDR2 SYDVKM. The CDR3 DNA is TGTGCCAGCAGTTTTGGGACATCCTACAATGAGCAGTTCTTC. This translates into CASSFGTSYNEQFF.

This chain uses TRBV29-1 with TRBJ2-7; D is unresolved. V gave up 4 bases and J gave up 0 bases, with 10 bases separating them. This CDR3 region has 13 residues. CDR1 and CDR2 from the germline V gene are SQVTM and ANQGSEA. CDR3 sequence (DNA): TGCAGCGTTGGAGCCCAGAGCTCCTACGAGCAGTACTTC. Translated, it gives CSVGAQSSYEQYF.

The chain recombines TRBV27 with TRBJ1-5; D is perhaps TRBD1 (5 bases). CDR1 and CDR2 from the germline V gene are MNHEY and SMNVEV (reference sequence). V was clipped by 2 bases and J by 0 bases, with 11 bases between them. The CDR3 covers 16 residues. The chain's CDR3 is CASSLRSGNSNQPQHF. In DNA form, the CDR3 reads TGTGCCAGCAGTTTACGGTCAGGGAATAGCAATCAGCCCCAGCATTTT.

The rearrangement uses TRBV5-1 and TRBJ2-5, with D tentatively TRBD2 (5 bases). The V and J ends lost 4 bases and 4 bases respectively, with 14 bases between them. The CDR3 totals 14 residues. The germline V gene has CDR1 SGHRS and CDR2 YFSETQ. CDR3: CASSASRATETQYF. CDR3 coding DNA: TGCGCCAGCAGCGCCTCGAGGGCTACAGAGACCCAGTACTTC.

The chain combines TRBV4-2 with TRBJ2-4; 10 positions agree with TRBD2. The CDR3 runs 17 residues. Germline CDR1 LGHNA, CDR2 YNFKEQ. V shed 3 bases, J shed 12 bases, and the junction held 17 bases outside the gene matches. The CDR3 DNA reads as TGTGCCAGCAGCCATGAGAGCGGGAGGGCCTGGTCGTCCTCTCAGTACTTC. As protein: CASSHESGRAWSSSQYF.

This sequence joins TRBV7-2 and TRBJ2-7, with D possibly being TRBD1 (6 bases). The CDR3 is 14 amino acids. Germline V CDR1 and CDR2: SGHTA, FQGNSA. Trimming pared 3 bases from V and 1 base from J, leaving 10 bases between. CDR3 region: CASSLGHASYEQYF. CDR3 bases: TGTGCCAGCAGCTTGGGACACGCTTCCTACGAGCAGTACTTC.

The sample holds one count of this clonotype. The chain links TRBV30 to TRBJ2-7; the D gene is possibly TRBD1 (5 bases). Germline loops: CDR1 GTSNPN, CDR2 SVGIG (reference sequence). V gave up 3 bases and J gave up 1 base, with 7 bases separating them. This CDR3 is built from 12 residues. The DNA for the CDR3 is TGTGCCTGGAGAGGGGCGTCCTACGAGCAGTACTTC. It specifies CAWRGASYEQYF.

J is TRBJ2-3 and V is TRBV30, with D tentatively TRBD1 or TRBD2 (6 bases each). The CDR3 length is 15 residues. Trimming shortened V by 3 bases and J by 6 bases, and 19 bases separated the two germline ends. Per the germline V gene, CDR1 is GTSNPN and CDR2 is SVGIG (reference sequence). The CDR3 bases are TGTGCCTGGAGGGATAACCTTCTAGGGGGGGATACGCAGTATTTT. Translated, it gives CAWRDNLLGGDTQYF.

In its sample, this clonotype was seen once. The V gene is TRBV18, the J gene TRBJ1-5; the D gene is possibly TRBD1 (6 bases). The CDR3 loop spans 21 amino acids. V gave up 0 bases and J gave up 0 bases, with 24 bases separating them. CDR1 KGHSH and CDR2 LQKENI come from the germline V gene. The CDR3 loop reads CASSPPPRRDTTLYSNQPQHF. The CDR3 DNA reads TGTGCCAGCTCACCACCCCCTCGAAGGGACACGACCTTATATAGCAATCAGCCCCAGCATTTT.

The genes are TRBV7-9 and TRBJ2-3; D possibly corresponds to TRBD2 (5 bases). The V end was cut by 11 bases, the J end by 5 bases, with 11 bases between. Germline V gene sequence: CDR1 SEHNR, CDR2 FQNEAQ (reference sequence). This CDR3 is 11 amino acids long. The CDR3 bases are TGTGCCTCGGGGAGTCAAGATACGCAGTATTTT. This encodes CASGSQDTQYF.

The chain has TRBV20-1 and TRBJ1-1, with 8 bases identical to TRBD1. This CDR3 spans 14 amino acids. Germline V gene sequence: CDR1 DFQATT, CDR2 SNEGSKA (reference sequence). V lost 2 bases to trimming and J lost 0 bases; unmatched junction nucleotides: 2. The CDR3 nucleotides read TGCAGTGCTAGACTGACAGGGGTGAACACTGAAGCTTTCTTT. Amino acid sequence: CSARLTGVNTEAFF.

The J gene is TRBJ1-2, the V gene TRBV29-1; D not resolved. The CDR3 totals 14 residues. The V end was cut by 3 bases, the J end by 8 bases, with 19 bases between. CDR1 SQVTM and CDR2 ANQGSEA come from the germline V gene. The CDR3: CSVDPRNQREGYTF. CDR3 in DNA: TGCAGCGTTGATCCGAGAAATCAGCGAGAAGGCTACACCTTC.

V and J are TRBV28 and TRBJ2-7; the match to TRBD1 covers 8 bases. Germline-derived CDR1 and CDR2 are MDHEN and SYDVKM. The CDR3 totals 15 residues. V lost 8 bases, J lost 3 bases, and 12 bases stayed unmatched. The CDR3 DNA follows: TGTGCCAGCTCACTCCTCGGGACAGGTGACTACGAGCAGTACTTC. It specifies CASSLLGTGDYEQYF.

The V call is TRBV7-9, the J call TRBJ1-5, with a weak D call TRBD1 (5 bases). Trimming removed 5 bases at V and 6 bases at J, with 17 bases between. The CDR3 is 15 amino acids. Looked up from germline, CDR1 is SEHNR and CDR2 is FQNEAQ (reference sequence). The CDR3 nucleotides read TGTGCCAGCAGCCGTTGGGAAGGGGCGGGTCAGCCCCAGCATTTT. It encodes CASSRWEGAGQPQHF.

This clonotype appeared once. The chain uses TRBV7-9 and TRBJ2-5; 7 nucleotides line up with TRBD1. The V gene end was trimmed by 7 bases and the J gene end by 1 base; junction bases not matched to a gene: 6. The CDR3 totals 14 residues. Germline V gives CDR1 SEHNR, CDR2 FQNEAQ (reference sequence). The CDR3 DNA follows: TGTGCCAGCATCCCCAGGGGGAGCCAAGAGACCCAGTACTTC. It translates to CASIPRGSQETQYF.